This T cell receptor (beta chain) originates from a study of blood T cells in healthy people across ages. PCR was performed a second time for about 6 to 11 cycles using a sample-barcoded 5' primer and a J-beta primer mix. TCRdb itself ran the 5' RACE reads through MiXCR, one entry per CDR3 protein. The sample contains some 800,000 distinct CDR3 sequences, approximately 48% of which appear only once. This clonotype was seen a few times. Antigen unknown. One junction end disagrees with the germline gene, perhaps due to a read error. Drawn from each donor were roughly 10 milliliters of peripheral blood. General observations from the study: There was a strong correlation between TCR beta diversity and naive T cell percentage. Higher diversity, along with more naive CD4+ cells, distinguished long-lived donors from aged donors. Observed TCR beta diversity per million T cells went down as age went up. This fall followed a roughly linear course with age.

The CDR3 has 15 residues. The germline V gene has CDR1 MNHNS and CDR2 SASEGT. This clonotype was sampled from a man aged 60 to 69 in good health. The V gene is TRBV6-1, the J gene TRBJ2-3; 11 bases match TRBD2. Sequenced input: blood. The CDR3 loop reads CASSELAGGTETQYF. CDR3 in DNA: TGTGCCAGCAGTGAACTAGCGGGGGGCACAGAGACGCAGTATTTT.